Presented here are 20 T cell receptor beta chains from one specimen sequenced in a study of cytomegalovirus exposure and HLA in healthy donors. The PCR had 60 Vbeta and 13 Jbeta primers. The method was immunoSEQ multiplex PCR; TCRdb's version includes in-frame clones alone and lacks a portion of them. Of roughly 120,000 clones detected, roughly 81% appear once; the ten largest clones hold roughly 1.1%. Sequenced sample: PBMCs. These receptors were obtained from a woman aged 25 to 39 in good health and CMV-seronegative.

This chain links TRBV7-6 with TRBJ1-4; tentative D call: TRBD1 (5 bases). This CDR3 contains 14 residues. V was pared by 0 bases and J by 7 bases, with 9 bases between. Germline CDR1 is SGHVS and CDR2 is FNYEAQ. In DNA form, the CDR3 reads TGTGCCAGCAGCTTAGCGGGGGGACTTGAAAAACTGTTTTTT. Translated: CASSLAGGLEKLFF.

The rearrangement joins TRBV5-1 to TRBJ2-5; D possibly corresponds to TRBD1 (6 bases). V was trimmed by 0 bases and J by 1 base, leaving 7 bases between them. Germline V CDR1 and CDR2: SGHRS, YFSETQ. This CDR3 comprises 14 residues. The CDR3 DNA is TGCGCCAGCAGCTTGGGACAGGTCCAAGAGACCCAGTACTTC. Its translation: CASSLGQVQETQYF.

The chain carries TRBV14 and TRBJ2-3, with a possible D match to TRBD2 (6 bases). V lost 0 bases and J lost 2, with 12 bases in between. Germline V gives CDR1 SGHDN, CDR2 FVKESK. The CDR3 spans 16 residues. CDR3 sequence reads: CASSQDGGAVTDTQYF. CDR3 coding DNA: TGTGCCAGCAGCCAAGATGGAGGGGCTGTCACAGATACGCAGTATTTT.

The genes are TRBV7-9 and TRBJ1-5; 7 bases fit TRBD1. With 5 bases clipped from V and 7 bases from J, the junction kept 8 bases outside the gene matches. Germline-derived CDR1 and CDR2 are SEHNR and FQNEAQ (reference sequence). The CDR3 totals 14 residues. The CDR3 region has the DNA TGTGCCAGCAGCGCAGGGACAGTAGGCCAGCCCCAGCATTTT. It translates to CASSAGTVGQPQHF.

The gene calls are TRBV6-4 and TRBJ2-1; 11 bases are a match to TRBD2. The CDR3 is made up of 16 amino acids. V was pared by 0 bases and J by 8 bases, with 6 bases of the junction left unmatched. CDR1 and CDR2 from the germline V gene are MRHNA and SNTAGT. CDR3 coding DNA: TGTGCCAGCAGTGACTCGGCTAGCGGGGGGTTCGATGAGCAGTTCTTC. Translation gives CASSDSASGGFDEQFF.

The rearrangement joins TRBV7-6 to TRBJ2-3; 7 bases are a match to TRBD2. CDR1 is SGHVS, CDR2 FNYEAQ, per germline. The CDR3 loop spans 16 amino acids. The J segment lost 1 base and the V segment lost 5 bases, leaving 9 bases of the junction unmatched. The CDR3 loop is CASSRMGGAGTDTQYF. In DNA, the CDR3 is TGTGCCAGCAGCCGAATGGGAGGGGCAGGCACAGATACGCAGTATTTT.

As DNA, the CDR3 is TGTGCCAGCAGGCTTCCGGGATTTTACGAGCAGTACTTC. Translated, it gives CASRLPGFYEQYF. The V call is TRBV6-7, the J call TRBJ2-7; the D gene is possibly TRBD2 (5 bases). TRBV6-7 is an ORF, and what it does is uncertain. The V and J ends lost 6 bases and 4 bases respectively, with 13 bases between them. The CDR3 loop spans 13 amino acids.

This clone showed up just once. The gene calls are TRBV27 and TRBJ2-5; D may be TRBD2 (7 bases). CDR3 length: 15 residues. Looked up from germline, CDR1 is MNHEY and CDR2 is SMNVEV (reference sequence). The germline V and J ends were trimmed by 2 bases and 2 bases, with 12 bases remaining between them. In DNA form, the CDR3 reads TGTGCCAGCAGTTTAAGAGGGGGGGTGCAAGAGACCCAGTACTTC. This encodes CASSLRGGVQETQYF.

This clone has a handful of counts. V usage is TRBV2 and J usage is TRBJ1-3; no clear D. The germline V gene encodes CDR1 SNHLY and CDR2 FYNNEI. The CDR3 has 15 amino acids. Between the trimmed V and J ends, which lost 3 bases and 4 bases, there was a span of 13 bases. The CDR3 region has the DNA TGTGCCAGCAGTGACGACAAGGCGGGAGGAAACACCATATATTTT. It translates to CASSDDKAGGNTIYF. Filled out from reference TRBV2 and TRBJ1-3, the complete variable domain reads EPEVTQTPSHQVTQMGQEVILRCVPISNHLYFYWYRQILGQKVEFLVSFYNNEISEKSEIFDDQFSVERPDGSNFTLKIRSTKLEDSAMYFCASSDDKAGGNTIYFGEGSWLTVV.

The chain couples TRBV5-1 to TRBJ1-1, with unresolved D. From germline, CDR1 is SGHRS and CDR2 YFSETQ. The CDR3 loop spans 12 amino acids. V lost 1 base, J lost 3 bases, and 4 bases lay in between. The CDR3 reads CASSLRDTEAFF. CDR3 sequence (DNA): TGCGCCAGCAGCTTGCGCGACACTGAAGCTTTCTTT.

The chain combines TRBV29-1 with TRBJ1-2; 10 nucleotides line up with TRBD1. Germline assignment: CDR1 SQVTM and CDR2 ANQGSEA. V shed 7 bases, J shed 8 bases, and the junction held 4 bases outside the gene matches. This CDR3 contains 11 residues. The CDR3: CSGRTGGGYTF. The CDR3 DNA reads as TGCAGCGGACGGACAGGGGGAGGCTACACCTTC.

The chain joins TRBV30 to TRBJ2-2; the match to TRBD1 covers 10 bases. Trimming cost V 2 bases and J 5 bases; bases outside gene matches: 20. The germline CDR1 and CDR2 sequences are GTSNPN and SVGIG (reference sequence). The CDR3 sequence is 20 residues long. CDR3 bases: TGTGCCTGGAGTTCAGAGCCGTTTAGCCTGCCGGGACAGGGGACCGGGGAGCTGTTTTTT. Protein: CAWSSEPFSLPGQGTGELFF.

The J gene is TRBJ2-1, the V gene TRBV7-2; 13 nucleotides align to TRBD2. The CDR3 spans 15 residues. After removal of 6 bases from V and 5 bases from J, the junction contained 4 bases not matched to a gene. CDR1 and CDR2 (germline): SGHTA, FQGNSA. The CDR3 spells CASRLGLAGHNEQFF. In nucleotides, the CDR3 is TGTGCCAGCAGGCTGGGACTAGCGGGACACAATGAGCAGTTCTTC.

V gene TRBV6-5 combines with J gene TRBJ1-1; D not resolved. CDR3 length: 13 amino acids. Trimming cost V 4 bases and J 1 base, with 7 bases left between them. CDR1 MNHEY and CDR2 SVGAGI come from the germline V gene. DNA for the CDR3: TGTGCCAGCAGTTTTCAGAAGAACACTGAAGCTTTCTTT. The encoded protein is CASSFQKNTEAFF.

The J gene is TRBJ2-3, the V gene TRBV27, with TRBD2 as a possible D gene (6 bases). Germline V CDR1 and CDR2: MNHEY, SMNVEV (reference sequence). Between the trimmed V and J ends, which lost 5 bases and 5 bases, there was a span of 17 bases. The CDR3 consists of 15 residues. DNA for the CDR3: TGTGCCAGCAGTCTAGGAGGGGCGAGGGGAGATACGCAGTATTTT. Amino acids: CASSLGGARGDTQYF.

This chain joins TRBV7-6 and TRBJ1-1; D remains ambiguous. CDR3 length: 15 amino acids. Trimming removed 1 base from V and 0 bases from J, with 9 bases in between. CDR1 and CDR2 from the germline V gene are SGHVS and FNYEAQ. CDR3 sequence: CASSLVGSMNTEAFF. The DNA for the CDR3 is TGTGCCAGCAGCTTAGTTGGGAGTATGAACACTGAAGCTTTCTTT.

This chain links TRBV7-9 with TRBJ2-7; D is perhaps TRBD1 (5 bases). Germline-derived CDR1 and CDR2 are SEHNR and FQNEAQ (reference sequence). V was pared by 0 bases and J by 2 bases, with 17 bases between. The CDR3 loop spans 17 amino acids. The CDR3 nucleotides are TGTGCCAGCAGCTTAGCGACGTCAACGGACACCCCCTACGAGCAGTACTTC. Translating it yields CASSLATSTDTPYEQYF. Drawing the rest from reference TRBV7-9 and TRBJ2-7, the complete variable domain is DTGVSQNPRHKITKRGQNVTFRCDPISEHNRLYWYRQTLGQGPEFLTYFQNEAQLEKSRLLSDRFSAERPKGSFSTLEIQRTEQGDSAMYLCASSLATSTDTPYEQYFGPGTRLTVT.

Regarding this clone: One junction end does not reproduce the germline sequence, and a read error may be involved. This chain connects TRBV7-7 to TRBJ1-1; a weak D match, TRBD1 (5 bases). The CDR3 has 13 residues. Germline CDR1 SSHAT, CDR2 FNYEAQ (reference sequence). As DNA, the CDR3 is TGTGCTAGCAGTCCGGGAGTAGGACAACGGGCTTTCTTT. Protein: CASSPGVGQRAFF.

The chain uses TRBV6-6 and TRBJ1-6; 10 positions agree with TRBD1. CDR3 length: 15 amino acids. Germline V gene sequence: CDR1 MNHNY, CDR2 SVGAGI (reference sequence). The V segment lost 4 bases and the J segment 9 bases; nucleotides outside the gene matches: 6. CDR3 bases: TGTGCCAGCAGTTCCCGGGACAGGGGTTCTTCACCCCTCCACTTT. Translated: CASSSRDRGSSPLHF.

The chain is built from TRBV7-9 and TRBJ2-5, with 7 bases identical to TRBD2. This CDR3 has 14 residues. CDR1 is SEHNR and CDR2 is FQNEAQ in the germline V gene (reference sequence). The ends lost 0 bases at V and 2 bases at J; junction bases unmatched: 0. CDR3 nucleotides: TGTGCCAGCAGCTTAGCGGGGGGGCAAGAGACCCAGTACTTC. It encodes CASSLAGGQETQYF. Supplemented by reference TRBV7-9 and TRBJ2-5, the full variable domain reads DTGVSQNPRHKITKRGQNVTFRCDPISEHNRLYWYRQTLGQGPEFLTYFQNEAQLEKSRLLSDRFSAERPKGSFSTLEIQRTEQGDSAMYLCASSLAGGQETQYFGPGTRLLVL.